The T cell receptor beta chain described here comes from a study of T cells in Graves' hyperthyroidism and ophthalmopathy. The study's findings and limits: In the blood, most expanded thyroid clonotypes above 0.001 appeared as well.

The authors deemed Graves' hyperthyroidism stable absent ophthalmopathy progression within 18 months. Exclusion of a patient resulted from uncontrolled infection, other autoimmune disease, pregnancy or lactation. Amplified regions were TCR beta CDR3 sequences from RNA transcripts. The HTBI primer set drove a first-round RT-PCR of the TCR CDR3. TCRdb ran MiXCR on the multiplex PCR reads and lists one entry per CDR3 protein. The sample shows about 840,000 distinct CDR3 sequences, about 38% of them seen only once. In the case of this clonotype: The antigen is not known.

Looked up from germline, CDR1 is DFQATT and CDR2 is SNEGSKA (reference sequence). This CDR3 has 11 residues. The sequencing input was blood. This chain joins TRBV20-1 and TRBJ2-6; no clear D gene. This sequence originates from a man aged 18-30 years with Graves' hyperthyroidism. The CDR3 nucleotides are TGCAGACACTCTGGGGCCAACGTCCTGACTTTC. Translation: CRHSGANVLTF.